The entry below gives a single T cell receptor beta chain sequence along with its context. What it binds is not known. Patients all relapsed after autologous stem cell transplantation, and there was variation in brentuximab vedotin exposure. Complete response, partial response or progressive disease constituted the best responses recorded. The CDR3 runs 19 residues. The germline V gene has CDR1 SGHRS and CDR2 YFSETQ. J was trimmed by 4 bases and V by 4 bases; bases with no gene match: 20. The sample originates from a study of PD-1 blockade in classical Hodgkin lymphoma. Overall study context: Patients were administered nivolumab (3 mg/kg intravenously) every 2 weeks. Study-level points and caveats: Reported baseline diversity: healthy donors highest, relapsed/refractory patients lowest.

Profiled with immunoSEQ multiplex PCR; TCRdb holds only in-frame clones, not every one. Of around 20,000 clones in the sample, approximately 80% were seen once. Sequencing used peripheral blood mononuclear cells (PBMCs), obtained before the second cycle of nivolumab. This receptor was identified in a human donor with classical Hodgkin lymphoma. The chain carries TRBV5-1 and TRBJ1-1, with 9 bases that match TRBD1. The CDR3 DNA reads TGCGCCAGCAGCCCATGGTCGACAGGGGGATCTTGGATGGGCACTGAAGCTTTCTTT. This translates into CASSPWSTGGSWMGTEAFF.